These 31 T cell receptor beta chains originate from one sample sequenced in a study of blood T cell repertoires in COVID-19. Only in-frame clones appear in the TCRdb table, and some are missing; sequencing was by immunoSEQ multiplex PCR. The sample yields 270,000 or so clones, roughly 83% seen once. The sequenced material came from peripheral blood. These receptors all stem from a human donor with COVID-19, enrolled during active disease. The donor label of this sample is uncertain.

The rearrangement joins TRBV5-3 to TRBJ2-7, with TRBD1 matching over 7 bases. TRBV5-3 is designated an ORF whose function remains uncertain. The J segment lost 3 bases and the V segment lost 3 bases, leaving 6 bases of the junction unmatched. The CDR3 runs to 14 residues. The CDR3 protein is CARSSGTEIYEQYF. DNA for the CDR3: TGTGCCAGAAGCTCCGGGACAGAGATCTACGAGCAGTACTTC.

V is TRBV9 and J is TRBJ2-7, with a tentative D call TRBD2 (5 bases). Germline assignment: CDR1 SGDLS and CDR2 YYNGEE. This CDR3 is 13 amino acids long. V lost 3 bases and J lost 8, with 15 bases in between. Written as DNA, the CDR3 is TGTGCCAGCAGCGCCCCGGCAGAGGGCCAGCAGTACTTC. Amino acid sequence: CASSAPAEGQQYF. Full variable domain (outside the CDR3, taken from reference TRBV9 and TRBJ2-7): DSGVTQTPKHLITATGQRVTLRCSPRSGDLSVYWYQQSLDQGLQFLIQYYNGEERAKGNILERFSAQQFPDLHSELNLSSLELGDSALYFCASSAPAEGQQYFGPGTRLTVT.

This rearrangement joins TRBV28 to TRBJ1-5; D perhaps matches TRBD1 (5 bases). Germline V CDR1 and CDR2: MDHEN, SYDVKM. The CDR3 sequence is 20 residues long. V was clipped by 6 bases and J by 0 bases, with 27 bases between them. CDR3 protein: CASRDMGLVETSYSNQPQHF. CDR3 coding DNA: TGTGCCAGCAGAGACATGGGACTGGTTGAGACTAGCTATAGCAATCAGCCCCAGCATTTT. Using reference TRBV28 and TRBJ1-5 for the parts outside the CDR3, the full variable domain is DVKVTQSSRYLVKRTGEKVFLECVQDMDHENMFWYRQDPGLGLRLIYFSYDVKMKEKGDIPEGYSVSREKKERFSLILESASTNQTSMYLCASRDMGLVETSYSNQPQHFGDGTRLSIL.

The rearrangement uses TRBV25-1 and TRBJ1-5; a possible D gene is TRBD1 (5 bases). Germline loops: CDR1 MGHDK, CDR2 SYGVNS. The V end lost 3 bases, the J end lost 0 bases, and 9 bases lay between the germline ends. The CDR3 consists of 15 residues. The CDR3 is CASSEAGYSNQPQHF. Written as DNA, the CDR3 is TGTGCCAGCAGTGAGGCAGGGTATAGCAATCAGCCCCAGCATTTT.

This chain joins TRBV28 and TRBJ2-3, with 13 bases matching TRBD2. CDR1 and CDR2 (germline): MDHEN, SYDVKM. The CDR3 runs 16 residues. The J segment lost 2 bases and the V segment lost 5 bases, leaving 4 bases of the junction unmatched. The CDR3 DNA is TGTGCCAGCAGTCAAGGGACTAGCGGGAACACAGATACGCAGTATTTT. Protein: CASSQGTSGNTDTQYF. The variable domain in full, with the rest retrieved from reference TRBV28 and TRBJ2-3, is DVKVTQSSRYLVKRTGEKVFLECVQDMDHENMFWYRQDPGLGLRLIYFSYDVKMKEKGDIPEGYSVSREKKERFSLILESASTNQTSMYLCASSQGTSGNTDTQYFGPGTRLTVL.

The rearrangement links TRBV9 to TRBJ1-2; 12 positions agree with TRBD1. CDR1 and CDR2 from the germline V gene are SGDLS and YYNGEE. The CDR3 extends over 16 amino acids. After removal of 3 bases from V and 6 bases from J, the junction contained 9 bases not matched to a gene. The CDR3 nucleotides read TGTGCCAGCAGCGCGGACCGGGACAGGGGGCAGAATGGCTACACCTTC. Translation: CASSADRDRGQNGYTF. Combining the CDR3 with reference TRBV9 and TRBJ1-2 gives the whole variable domain DSGVTQTPKHLITATGQRVTLRCSPRSGDLSVYWYQQSLDQGLQFLIQYYNGEERAKGNILERFSAQQFPDLHSELNLSSLELGDSALYFCASSADRDRGQNGYTFGSGTRLTVV.

This clone was picked up one time. The gene calls are TRBV11-2 and TRBJ1-2, with unresolved D. CDR3 length: 14 amino acids. The V and J ends lost 5 bases and 7 bases respectively, with 17 bases between them. Looked up from germline, CDR1 is SGHAT and CDR2 is FQNNGV. The CDR3 sequence is CASSLSAGPFGYTF. DNA for the CDR3: TGTGCCAGCAGCCTCTCGGCAGGTCCCTTTGGCTACACCTTC.

The J gene is TRBJ2-7, the V gene TRBV29-1; 9 bases agree with TRBD2. The CDR3 has 12 amino acids. J lost 3 bases, V lost 7 bases, and 4 bases had no gene match. Germline CDR1 reads SQVTM; CDR2 reads ANQGSEA. The CDR3: CSAISGSYEQYF. The CDR3 DNA reads as TGCAGCGCTATTAGCGGGAGCTACGAGCAGTACTTC.

The chain is built from TRBV7-9 and TRBJ1-4; weak D call: TRBD1 (6 bases). This CDR3 is 14 amino acids long. Germline V gene sequence: CDR1 SEHNR, CDR2 FQNEAQ (reference sequence). V lost 5 bases, J lost 5 bases, and 12 bases lay in between. This CDR3 is CASSDRTGNEKLFF. DNA of the CDR3: TGTGCCAGCAGCGACAGGACGGGAAATGAAAAACTGTTTTTT.

This chain connects TRBV20-1 to TRBJ2-1; unclear D gene. This CDR3 is 14 amino acids long. The germline CDR1 and CDR2 sequences are DFQATT and SNEGSKA (reference sequence). The germline V and J ends were trimmed by 3 bases and 2 bases, with 11 bases remaining between them. This CDR3 is CSASLANPYNEQFF. The CDR3 bases are TGCAGTGCTAGTTTAGCTAACCCCTACAATGAGCAGTTCTTC.

This chain connects TRBV28 to TRBJ1-5; D is perhaps TRBD1 (5 bases). The CDR3 spans 12 residues. V shed 10 bases and J shed 1 base, with 8 bases lying between them. Germline assignment: CDR1 MDHEN and CDR2 SYDVKM. The CDR3 here is CATGGSNQPQHF. DNA of the CDR3: TGTGCCACGGGGGGAAGCAATCAGCCCCAGCATTTT.

This chain links TRBV30 with TRBJ2-3; 8 nucleotides align to TRBD2. V trimming: 3 bases; J trimming: 2 bases; junction bases outside the gene matches: 10. Germline assignment: CDR1 GTSNPN and CDR2 SVGIG (reference sequence). CDR3 length: 16 amino acids. CDR3 region: CAWSPGLASLTDTQYF. DNA of the CDR3: TGTGCCTGGAGCCCTGGACTAGCTAGCCTCACAGATACGCAGTATTTT.

V gene TRBV25-1 combines with J gene TRBJ1-4; 7 bases map to TRBD1. Losses at the gene ends were 3 bases for V and 0 bases for J; bases not matched to a gene: 4. CDR3 size: 16 residues. Per germline, CDR1 MGHDK and CDR2 SYGVNS. The CDR3 spells CASSEGQRATNEKLFF. The CDR3 nucleotides read TGTGCCAGCAGTGAGGGACAGAGGGCAACTAATGAAAAACTGTTTTTT.

This chain uses TRBV29-1 with TRBJ2-2, with 9 bases aligning to TRBD1. This CDR3 region has 18 residues. V lost 5 bases, J lost 0 bases, and 13 bases stayed unmatched. Per germline, CDR1 SQVTM and CDR2 ANQGSEA. CDR3 loop: CSVRGPRDRDPNTGELFF. The CDR3 DNA follows: TGCAGCGTTCGGGGCCCCCGGGACAGGGACCCGAACACCGGGGAGCTGTTTTTT.

This sequence joins TRBV28 and TRBJ2-3, with D unresolved. The CDR3 sequence is 13 residues long. The germline V gene encodes CDR1 MDHEN and CDR2 SYDVKM. Trimming shortened V by 5 bases and J by 0 bases, and 6 bases separated the two germline ends. The CDR3 spells CASSATSTDTQYF. The CDR3 region has the DNA TGTGCCAGCAGTGCAACAAGCACAGATACGCAGTATTTT. Variable domain in full (rest from reference TRBV28 and TRBJ2-3): DVKVTQSSRYLVKRTGEKVFLECVQDMDHENMFWYRQDPGLGLRLIYFSYDVKMKEKGDIPEGYSVSREKKERFSLILESASTNQTSMYLCASSATSTDTQYFGPGTRLTVL.

This clone was counted a few times. The gene calls are TRBV6-5 and TRBJ1-1; tentatively, D is TRBD1 (6 bases). The germline gives CDR1 MNHEY, CDR2 SVGAGI. V lost 2 bases and J lost 3, with 7 bases in between. The length of the CDR3 is 13 residues. CDR3: CASSYEGDTEAFF. CDR3 nucleotides: TGTGCCAGCAGTTACGAGGGGGACACTGAAGCTTTCTTT.

This chain links TRBV18 with TRBJ1-3; maybe TRBD1 (6 bases). The germline CDR1 and CDR2 sequences are KGHSH and LQKENI. CDR3 length equals 16 residues. V dropped 5 bases and J dropped 0 bases, with 14 bases sitting between them. The CDR3 protein is CASSWGQGDSGNTIYF. CDR3 in DNA: TGTGCCAGCTCATGGGGGCAGGGCGACTCTGGAAACACCATATATTTT.

The rearrangement joins TRBV27 to TRBJ2-3; 9 positions agree with TRBD2. CDR3 size: 15 residues. The J segment lost 3 bases and the V segment lost 4 bases, leaving 5 bases of the junction unmatched. Germline V gene sequence: CDR1 MNHEY, CDR2 SMNVEV (reference sequence). The CDR3: CASSSPSGTTDTQYF. The CDR3 coding sequence is TGTGCCAGCAGTTCCCCTAGCGGGACTACAGATACGCAGTATTTT.

This clone occurred many times. This chain links TRBV12-5 with TRBJ2-1; TRBD2 aligns across 9 bases. Germline V CDR1 and CDR2: LGHNT, FRNRAP. V was pared by 5 bases and J by 15 bases, with 5 bases of the junction left unmatched. CDR3 size: 11 residues. CDR3 coding DNA: TGTGCTAGTGGTACCGGGACTAGCCTGTTCTTC. Its translation is CASGTGTSLFF.

The chain links TRBV6-2 or TRBV6-3 to TRBJ2-3, with 8 bases identical to TRBD2. J lost 0 bases, V lost 2 bases, and 13 bases had no gene match. Germline V lookup: CDR1 MNHEY, CDR2 SVGEGT. CDR3 size: 19 residues. Written as DNA, the CDR3 is TGTGCCAGCAGTTACCCGGGACTAGGGGGGAGCGGGAGCACAGATACGCAGTATTTT. Translation gives CASSYPGLGGSGSTDTQYF.

The V gene is TRBV5-5, the J gene TRBJ2-5; perhaps TRBD2 as D (6 bases). The germline V and J ends were trimmed by 0 bases and 5 bases, with 11 bases remaining between them. This CDR3 contains 14 residues. Germline V gives CDR1 SGHKS, CDR2 YYEKEE (reference sequence). The DNA for the CDR3 is TGTGCCAGCAGCTTGGGCGGAGGAGGGGAGACCCAGTACTTC. It yields the protein CASSLGGGGETQYF.

This clone was seen once. This sequence joins TRBV11-2 and TRBJ2-3; D is ambiguous. Trimming took 5 bases from V and 2 from J, leaving 11 bases between them. The CDR3 is made up of 14 amino acids. Germline CDR1 reads SGHAT; CDR2 reads FQNNGV. CDR3 residues: CASSLEAFTDTQYF. As DNA, the CDR3 is TGTGCCAGCAGCCTTGAGGCGTTCACAGATACGCAGTATTTT. Based on the CDR3 plus reference TRBV11-2 and TRBJ2-3, the full variable domain is EAGVAQSPRYKIIEKRQSVAFWCNPISGHATLYWYQQILGQGPKLLIQFQNNGVVDDSQLPKDRFSAERLKGVDSTLKIQPAKLEDSAVYLCASSLEAFTDTQYFGPGTRLTVL.

V usage is TRBV29-1 and J usage is TRBJ2-3; 8 nucleotides match TRBD2. The ends lost 2 bases at V and 2 bases at J; junction bases unmatched: 3. Germline CDR1 is SQVTM and CDR2 is ANQGSEA. CDR3 size: 14 residues. CDR3 nucleotides: TGCAGCGTTGAAACCGGGAGGGCCACAGATACGCAGTATTTT. It encodes CSVETGRATDTQYF.

The chain couples TRBV3-1 (or the pseudogene TRBV3-2) to TRBJ2-2; D gene unclear. The V gene lost 0 bases and the J gene lost 5 bases, with 4 bases spanning the gap. Germline values: CDR1 LGHDT, CDR2 YNNKEL (reference sequence). The CDR3 is 13 residues long. The DNA of the CDR3 is TGTGCCAGCAGCCAAGATCTTACCGGGGAGCTGTTTTTT. It translates to CASSQDLTGELFF.

The chain joins TRBV2 to TRBJ1-1; no firm D call. Trimming left V 4 bases short and J 6 bases short, with 18 bases between. Per germline, CDR1 SNHLY and CDR2 FYNNEI. This CDR3 is built from 15 residues. Here the CDR3 DNA reads TGTGCCAGCAGTGGCCGGGGTTCCGGCCTATCTGAAGCTTTCTTT. This translates into CASSGRGSGLSEAFF.

This chain uses TRBV19 with TRBJ2-4; D is uncertain. CDR3 length: 16 residues. V lost 6 bases, J lost 6 bases, and 21 bases lay in between. The germline CDR1 and CDR2 sequences are LNHDA and SQIVND (reference sequence). The CDR3 here is CASRALDGGGLNIQYF. DNA for the CDR3: TGTGCCAGTAGGGCCCTAGACGGTGGTGGTTTAAACATTCAGTACTTC.

This chain links TRBV30 with TRBJ2-7, with a possible D match to TRBD1 (5 bases). V was pared by 7 bases and J by 0 bases, with 13 bases between. The CDR3 covers 13 residues. The germline gives CDR1 GTSNPN, CDR2 SVGIG (reference sequence). The CDR3 spells CAFSRGNSYEQYF. The CDR3 DNA sequence: TGTGCCTTTTCAAGGGGCAACTCCTACGAGCAGTACTTC.

This sequence joins TRBV5-1 and TRBJ2-1; 11 bases fit TRBD2. Germline lookup yields CDR1 SGHRS and CDR2 YFSETQ. The ends lost 0 bases at V and 15 bases at J; junction bases unmatched: 8. The CDR3 is 14 amino acids. CDR3 amino acids: CASSLGLAGRSLFF. CDR3 sequence (DNA): TGCGCCAGCAGCTTGGGACTAGCGGGACGGTCTCTGTTCTTC. The whole variable domain, filled in from reference TRBV5-1 and TRBJ2-1, reads KAGVTQTPRYLIKTRGQQVTLSCSPISGHRSVSWYQQTPGQGLQFLFEYFSETQRNKGNFPGRFSGRQFSNSRSEMNVSTLELGDSALYLCASSLGLAGRSLFFGPGTRLTVL.

This chain joins TRBV9 and TRBJ2-5; 9 bases match TRBD2. Germline CDR1 reads SGDLS; CDR2 reads YYNGEE. The CDR3 loop spans 16 amino acids. Trimming removed 2 bases from V and 3 bases from J; junction bases left unmatched: 8. The CDR3: CASSVIAGDLEETQYF. The CDR3 coding sequence is TGTGCCAGCAGCGTCATAGCGGGAGACCTAGAAGAGACCCAGTACTTC.

V and J are TRBV29-1 and TRBJ2-1; 9 nucleotides line up with TRBD2. In germline, CDR1 is SQVTM, CDR2 ANQGSEA. The V gene end was trimmed by 1 base and the J gene end by 6 bases; junction bases not matched to a gene: 4. This CDR3 is built from 14 residues. This CDR3 reads CSVEVLAGANEQFF. As DNA, the CDR3 is TGCAGCGTTGAAGTCTTAGCGGGGGCCAATGAGCAGTTCTTC.

This rearrangement joins TRBV11-2 to TRBJ1-5, with D uncertain. CDR3 length equals 15 residues. V was shortened by 0 bases and J by 1 base, with 7 bases between the two germline ends. Looked up from germline, CDR1 is SGHAT and CDR2 is FQNNGV. The CDR3 DNA reads TGTGCCAGCAGCTTAGATTGGAGGAGCAATCAGCCCCAGCATTTT. Amino acids: CASSLDWRSNQPQHF.